The rows below give T cell receptor beta chains drawn from one sample of a study of response to subunit inactivated influenza vaccine. TCRdb redid the calling of the RT-PCR reads with MiXCR, one entry per CDR3 protein. The sample holds under 550,000 distinct CDR3 sequences; 7.6% are singletons and the top ten take roughly 13%. Here the sequenced sample was PBMCs from blood, taken approximately 25 months after vaccination. The receptors originated from a man between 50 and 70 years old who received an inactivated influenza vaccine. The CDR3 runs from the conserved cysteine through the conserved F or W. A D gene is named only where the DNA matches it firmly. Part of the rows lack a size; the others show once, few, many or a class for expanded clones.

D gene | J gene | V gene | clone size | CDR3 DNA | CDR3 protein
TRBD1 | TRBJ1-2 | TRBV7-8 | NA | TGTGCCAGCAGCATTACGGGACAGGGACTGAATGGCTACACCTTC | CASSITGQGLNGYTF
TRBD1 | TRBJ1-4 | TRBV5-5 | few | TGTGCCAGCAGCGTGGGACAGGGGGCGAGAGGAAAACTGTTTTTT | CASSVGQGARGKLFF
NA | TRBJ1-5 | TRBV20-1 | few | TGCAGTGCTCCGGACAGTAGATCTAGCAATCAGCCCCAGCATTTT | CSAPDSRSSNQPQHF
NA | TRBJ1-2 | TRBV29-1 | NA | TGCAGCGTTGCAGGGTCGCACTATGGCTACACCTTC | CSVAGSHYGYTF
NA | TRBJ2-4 | TRBV20-1 | few | TGCAGTGCTAGTCTCCGGGGAAATAACATTCAGTACTTC | CSASLRGNNIQYF
TRBD2 | TRBJ2-1 | TRBV12-5 | NA | TGTGCTAGTGGTTTGCTAGCGGTTACCAGCTCCTACAATGAGCAGTTCTTC | CASGLLAVTSSYNEQFF
NA | TRBJ1-3 | TRBV4-3 | NA | TGCGCCAGCAGCCAAGCGGGCGGCGGCTCTGGAAACACCATATATTTT | CASSQAGGGSGNTIYF
TRBD2 | TRBJ2-7 | TRBV4-2 | NA | TGTGCCAGCAGCCAACAGCTGACTAGCGGGAGGGGCGAGCAGTACTTC | CASSQQLTSGRGEQYF
TRBD2 | TRBJ2-1 | TRBV5-4 | NA | TGTGCCAGCAGCTCCAGCGAGGCGGGACTAGCGGTATACAATGAGCAGTTCTTC | CASSSSEAGLAVYNEQFF
NA | TRBJ2-7 | TRBV27 | many | TGTGCCAGCAGTTCCTCCCTCGCGGGACGACGGGGAGAGCAGTACTTC | CASSSSLAGRRGEQYF
TRBD2 | TRBJ2-3 | TRBV5-1 | many | TGCGCCAGCAGCTTCGGACTAGCGGGTATATCCGGGGATACGCAGTATTTT | CASSFGLAGISGDTQYF
NA | TRBJ2-7 | TRBV10-1 | few | TGCGCCAGCAGCCCCGTAGGGGAAATTGCCTACGAGCAGTACTTC | CASSPVGEIAYEQYF
NA | TRBJ1-3 | TRBV6-6 | few | TGTGCCAGCTTCCGGACGGCTGGAAACACCATATATTTT | CASFRTAGNTIYF
TRBD2 | TRBJ2-1 | TRBV7-2 | few | TGTGCCAGCAGCTTAAAGGGACTAGCGGGAGGTTATGAGCAGTTCTTC | CASSLKGLAGGYEQFF
TRBD1 | TRBJ1-5 | TRBV5-1 | few | TGCGCCAGCAGCTCGGAGCCACAGGGGGCTGTTGGCAATCAGCCCCAGCATTTT | CASSSEPQGAVGNQPQHF
TRBD2 | TRBJ2-2 | TRBV11-1 | NA | TGTGCCAGCAGCTCCCGGACTAGCGGGAGGGTTTGGCACGGGGAGCTGTTTTTT | CASSSRTSGRVWHGELFF
NA | TRBJ1-2 | TRBV7-9 | few | TGTGCCAGCAGCTTATGGGAGGGCTACACCTTC | CASSLWEGYTF
NA | TRBJ2-7 | TRBV3-1 | many | TGTGCCAGCAGCCAAGCAGGTGGGAGCTCCTACGAGCAGTACTTC | CASSQAGGSSYEQYF
TRBD2 | TRBJ2-2 | TRBV6-2/TRBV6-3 | few | TGTGCCAGCAGTCCGACTAGCGGGAGGGCCACCGGGGAGCTGTTTTTT | CASSPTSGRATGELFF
TRBD2 | TRBJ2-2 | TRBV15 | many | TGTGCCACCAGCTCCGGGACTAGGCACACCGGGGAGCTGTTTTTT | CATSSGTRHTGELFF
NA | TRBJ2-1 | TRBV7-2 | NA | TGTGCCAGCAGCCTAGGGAATGTGGCGACCCCAAATGAGCAGTTCTTC | CASSLGNVATPNEQFF
NA | TRBJ1-1 | TRBV9 | NA | TGTGCCAGCAGCGTAGGGGCCGGGATTGGGCTGGGAACTGAAGCTTTCTTT | CASSVGAGIGLGTEAFF
NA | TRBJ1-4 | TRBV5-1 | many | TGCGCCAGCAGCTTGGGCGGCTCTGGAGGGGAAAAACTGTTTTTT | CASSLGGSGGEKLFF
NA | TRBJ2-1 | TRBV18 | NA | TGTGCCAGCTCACCGGCGGATTACAATGAGCAGTTCTTC | CASSPADYNEQFF
NA | TRBJ2-1 | TRBV30 | many | TGTGCCTGGAGTGTACCCCCGGGCGGGGAGTTCTTC | CAWSVPPGGEFF
NA | TRBJ2-7 | TRBV4-3 | many | TGCGCCAGCAGCCAAGATCCAGCCGGCCTCTCCTACGAGCAGTACTTC | CASSQDPAGLSYEQYF
TRBD1 | TRBJ1-1 | TRBV20-1 | few | TGCAGTGCTAGGACAGGGAGCTATGCCACTGAAGCTTTCTTT | CSARTGSYATEAFF
NA | TRBJ2-2 | TRBV12-3/TRBV12-4 | many | TGTGCCAGCAGCTACCGGGACTTCACCGGGGAGCTGTTTTTT | CASSYRDFTGELFF
NA | TRBJ2-2 | TRBV14 | few | TGTGCCAGCAGCGCCCAACGGAACACCGGGGAGCTGTTTTTT | CASSAQRNTGELFF